Detailed here is one T cell receptor (beta chain). Its matching antigen is unknown. These data originate in a study of graft-versus-host responses after intestinal transplantation. Whole-study context: Transplant types were multivisceral, liver-intestinal, or isolated intestinal.

CDR3 length equals 15 residues. The germline V and J ends were trimmed by 0 bases and 5 bases, with 14 bases remaining between them. From germline, CDR1 is LGHNA and CDR2 YSLEER. Only in-frame clones appear in the TCRdb table, and some are missing; sequencing was by immunoSEQ multiplex PCR. The sample has around 100,000 clones; roughly nine tenths are singletons. Study-level points and caveats: Peak GvH clone levels in circulation were associated with early post-transplant HvG declines. Some GvH clones were seen earlier in gut or blood, suggesting intestinal origin.

The source is a human donor who was the organ donor for an intestinal transplant. This sample comprised unstimulated CD4+ T cells sorted from spleen or lymph node cells, obtained before transplant. The gene calls are TRBV4-3 and TRBJ2-7; D is uncertain. DNA of the CDR3: TGCGCCAGCAGCCAAGAATACTCCAATTTCCACGAGCAGTACTTC. This gives the protein CASSQEYSNFHEQYF.